This is a list of T cell receptor beta chains from one sample in a study of cytomegalovirus exposure and HLA in healthy donors. Profiling relied on immunoSEQ multiplex PCR, and the TCRdb table lists in-frame clones only, not all of them. The sample lists some 190,000 clones, roughly 83% occurring once. The sequenced sample was PBMCs. These TCRs come from a woman aged 18-35 years in good health and CMV-seronegative. Both conserved end residues are part of each CDR3. Each record gives: J gene, clone size, V gene, D gene, CDR3 DNA, CDR3 protein. A D gene is named only where the DNA matches it firmly. Rows may omit the clone size; those that give it use once, few, many or a size class.

TRBJ1-2	once	TRBV5-4	TRBD1	TGTGCCAGCAACCCGGACAGGACTAACTATGGCTACACCTTC	CASNPDRTNYGYTF
TRBJ2-5	-	TRBV5-1	-	TGCGCCAGCAGCCTCTCCGGGCGCCGGGGTGAGGAGACCCAGTACTTC	CASSLSGRRGEETQYF
TRBJ1-5	-	TRBV12-5	-	TGTGCTAGCAATACTCAAAGATATAGCAATCAGCCCCAGCATTTT	CASNTQRYSNQPQHF
TRBJ2-1	-	TRBV27	-	TGTGCCAGCAGTTGGGGGGGCGTCTCCTACAATGAGCAGTTCTTC	CASSWGGVSYNEQFF
TRBJ1-3	-	TRBV4-2	TRBD1	TGTGCCAGCAGCCAAGCCCAAATGAGGGACAGCATTCTCGACTCTGGAAACACCATATATTTT	CASSQAQMRDSILDSGNTIYF
TRBJ2-1	once	TRBV5-1	-	TGCGCCAGCAGCGGGGCCGGAAGCCCCCGCTCCTACAATGAGCAGTTCTTC	CASSGAGSPRSYNEQFF
TRBJ1-1	few	TRBV5-1	TRBD1	TGCGCCAGCAGCCCTCGGACAGGGGGAGTGAGCACTGAAGCTTTCTTT	CASSPRTGGVSTEAFF
TRBJ1-5	-	TRBV19	TRBD1	TGTGCCAGTAGTATGTCCGGGACAGGGGGCGAGAGTCAGCCCCAGCATTTT	CASSMSGTGGESQPQHF
TRBJ1-3	-	TRBV6-6	-	TGTGCCAGCAGTTACGGTATCCGGGGGACTGGAAACACCATATATTTT	CASSYGIRGTGNTIYF
TRBJ1-1	-	TRBV5-4	-	TGTGCCAGCAGCTTGGCCATTGGGGCGCGCACTGAAGCTTTCTTT	CASSLAIGARTEAFF
TRBJ1-2	once	TRBV5-1	-	TGCGCCAGCAGCTTGGTACCAGGGCCTAACTATGGCTACACCTTC	CASSLVPGPNYGYTF
TRBJ2-3	-	TRBV19	TRBD1	TGTGCCAGTAGTCACGGACAGGGCACAGATACGCAGTATTTT	CASSHGQGTDTQYF
TRBJ2-3	-	TRBV5-6	-	TGTGCCAGCAGCTTGGTGCGGTCTGGCGATACGCAGTATTTT	CASSLVRSGDTQYF
TRBJ1-2	-	TRBV7-2	-	TGTGCCAGCAGCCCAGGACAAATATATGGCTACACCTTC	CASSPGQIYGYTF
TRBJ2-7	once	TRBV4-1	-	TGCGCCAGCAGCCTAAGTGGGGGGATCCCCTACGAGCAGTACTTC	CASSLSGGIPYEQYF
TRBJ1-2	-	TRBV5-1	-	TGCGCCAGCAGCTTGACAGGGATTAATGGCTACACCTTC	CASSLTGINGYTF
TRBJ1-1	-	TRBV5-6	-	TGTGCCAGCAGCTTGGTCGTCGGGTCAGCAACCATCATGAACACTGAAGCTTTCTTT	CASSLVVGSATIMNTEAFF
TRBJ1-3	once	TRBV4-1	-	TGCGCCAGCAGCCAAGATGGGACACAGACTGGAAACACCATATATTTT	CASSQDGTQTGNTIYF
TRBJ1-6	-	TRBV4-1	TRBD1	TGCGCCAGCAGCCAAGGCTACAGGGGTCTCTCCTATAATTCACCCCTCCACTTT	CASSQGYRGLSYNSPLHF
TRBJ2-2	-	TRBV19	-	TGTGCCAGTAGTATTACCACAGACACCGGGGAGCTGTTTTTT	CASSITTDTGELFF
TRBJ1-2	-	TRBV5-8	-	TGTGCCAGCAGCTCAGCACAGTTGAGAACTAACTATGGCTACACCTTC	CASSSAQLRTNYGYTF
TRBJ2-5	-	TRBV5-4	TRBD1	TGTGCCAGCAGCGCAAAGGCCGGGACAGGGGGCACGGAGACCCGGTACTTC	CASSAKAGTGGTETRYF
TRBJ1-2	few	TRBV6-1	TRBD1	TGTGCCAGCAGTGAAAGTGACAGGGTCGGCTATGGCTACACCTTC	CASSESDRVGYGYTF
TRBJ2-1	-	TRBV4-1	-	TGCGCCAGCAGCCAACTACAGGGTTCGAATGAGCAGTTCTTC	CASSQLQGSNEQFF
TRBJ2-7	-	TRBV18	-	TGTGCCAGCTCACCATCCTATTACGAGCAGTACTTC	CASSPSYYEQYF
TRBJ1-2	few	TRBV19	-	TGTGCCAGTAGTGACGACAGGTACTCCTATGGCTACACCTTC	CASSDDRYSYGYTF
TRBJ2-7	-	TRBV19	TRBD1	TGTGCCAGTAGTATGATTACAGGGGCCGAGCAGTACTTC	CASSMITGAEQYF
TRBJ2-2	-	TRBV28	TRBD1	TGTGCCAGCAGTAGAGGACAGGGGAACACCGGGGAGCTGTTTTTT	CASSRGQGNTGELFF
TRBJ2-3	-	TRBV5-1	TRBD1	TGCGCCAGCAGCTACGGGACAGCCCAGGGTGTAGATACGCAGTATTTT	CASSYGTAQGVDTQYF
TRBJ2-3	once	TRBV9	TRBD2	TGTGCCAGCAAGCAGGTGGCGGGAGGTCCAGATACGCAGTATTTT	CASKQVAGGPDTQYF
TRBJ1-2	-	TRBV27	-	TGTGCCAGCTCGTCCCCGCGGCTCTATGGCTACACCTTC	CASSSPRLYGYTF
TRBJ1-2	-	TRBV10-3	TRBD1	TGTGCCATCAGGGCGACAGGGGCAGACTATGGCTACACCTTC	CAIRATGADYGYTF
TRBJ2-3	-	TRBV11-2	-	TGTGCCAGCAGCTCAGGACGGACTAGCACAGATACGCAGTATTTT	CASSSGRTSTDTQYF
TRBJ1-2	-	TRBV29-1	-	TGCAGCGTTGAATCGTCTGCGAGACGGAGCTATGGCTACACCTTC	CSVESSARRSYGYTF
TRBJ2-1	many	TRBV4-2	TRBD2	TGTGCCAGCAGCCCGGGACTAGCGACGGTCGACAATGAGCAGTTCTTC	CASSPGLATVDNEQFF
TRBJ2-3	-	TRBV5-1	-	TGCGCCAGCAGCGCGGGCGGCACAGATACGCAGTATTTT	CASSAGGTDTQYF
TRBJ2-5	-	TRBV9	TRBD2	TGTGCCAGCGGAACCCTAGCGGGGGGAGGTGAGACCCAGTACTTC	CASGTLAGGGETQYF
TRBJ2-3	-	TRBV4-1	TRBD2	TGCGCCAGCAGCCGTCTAGCGGGGGGGCCGGTAGATACGCAGTATTTT	CASSRLAGGPVDTQYF
TRBJ2-3	-	TRBV5-4	TRBD2	TGTGCCAGCAGACCAAGCGGGAGGGCCACAGATACGCAGTATTTT	CASRPSGRATDTQYF
TRBJ2-2	-	TRBV7-7	-	TGTGCCAGCAGCTTGGGGGGACCCGGGATCACCGGGGAGCTGTTTTTT	CASSLGGPGITGELFF
TRBJ2-4	-	TRBV27	TRBD1	TGTGCCAGCATTCCCTCGGACAGGGTCGATGCCAAAAACATTCAGTACTTC	CASIPSDRVDAKNIQYF
TRBJ2-2	-	TRBV7-3	-	TGTGCCAGCAGCTTAGCAGGATCCGGGGAGCTGTTTTTT	CASSLAGSGELFF
TRBJ2-2	-	TRBV9	TRBD2	TGTGCCAGCAGCGTAGCGGCTAGCGGTTACACCGGGGAGCTGTTTTTT	CASSVAASGYTGELFF
TRBJ1-2	-	TRBV10-3	TRBD1	TGTGCCATCGGTCACCGGGACAGCACCTATGGCTACACCTTC	CAIGHRDSTYGYTF
TRBJ2-2	-	TRBV27	-	TGTGCCAGCAGTCCCGACCGACTAGTTACTTTGGGCGGGGAGCTGTTTTTT	CASSPDRLVTLGGELFF
TRBJ1-2	few	TRBV5-1	TRBD1	TGCGCCAGCAGCCCCGGGGCAGGGGGCGCGGGGGATGGCTACACCTTC	CASSPGAGGAGDGYTF
TRBJ2-5	-	TRBV29-1	-	TGCAGCGTTGGGGCAGGGCAAGAGACCCAGTACTTC	CSVGAGQETQYF
TRBJ1-2	-	TRBV7-2	-	TGTGCCAGCAGCCCGCGGACAGCTAACTATGGCTACACCTTC	CASSPRTANYGYTF
TRBJ2-7	medium-sized	TRBV19	TRBD1	TGTGCCAGTAGTACCTACGTGGACAGGGCGGAGGGTGTGGGTTACGAGCAGTACTTC	CASSTYVDRAEGVGYEQYF
TRBJ1-3	-	TRBV5-6	-	TGTGCCAGCAGCCGGACAGAGTCTGGAAACACCATATATTTT	CASSRTESGNTIYF
TRBJ1-1	-	TRBV5-1	-	TGCGCCAGCAGCTTGGCGGGAAAAAACACTGAAGCTTTCTTT	CASSLAGKNTEAFF
TRBJ1-5	-	TRBV5-1	TRBD1	TGCGCCAGCAGCCCGGACAGGAGCAATCAGCCCCAGCATTTT	CASSPDRSNQPQHF
TRBJ2-2	-	TRBV4-1	TRBD1	TGCGCCAGCAGCCAAGCCCCCCCGAGACAGGGTTACACCGGGGAGCTGTTTTTT	CASSQAPPRQGYTGELFF
TRBJ1-2	-	TRBV5-1	-	TGCGCCAGCAGCTTGGCCGGGGAAGGCTACACCTTC	CASSLAGEGYTF